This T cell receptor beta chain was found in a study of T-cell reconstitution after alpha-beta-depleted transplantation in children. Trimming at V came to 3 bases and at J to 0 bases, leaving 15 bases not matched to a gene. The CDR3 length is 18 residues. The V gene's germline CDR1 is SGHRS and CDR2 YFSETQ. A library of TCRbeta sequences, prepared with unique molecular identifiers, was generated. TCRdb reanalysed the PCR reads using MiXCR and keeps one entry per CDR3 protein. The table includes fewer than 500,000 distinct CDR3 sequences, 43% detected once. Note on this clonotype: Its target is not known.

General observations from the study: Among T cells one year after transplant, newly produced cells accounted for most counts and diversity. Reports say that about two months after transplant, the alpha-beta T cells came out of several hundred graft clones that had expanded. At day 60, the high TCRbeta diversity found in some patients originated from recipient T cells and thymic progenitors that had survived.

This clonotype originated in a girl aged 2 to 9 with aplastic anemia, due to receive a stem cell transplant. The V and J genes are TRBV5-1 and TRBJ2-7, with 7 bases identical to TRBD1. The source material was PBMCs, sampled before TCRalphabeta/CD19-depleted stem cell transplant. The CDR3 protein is CASSSRRGQSHSSYEQYF. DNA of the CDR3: TGCGCCAGCAGCTCCAGACGGGGACAGTCCCATAGCTCCTACGAGCAGTACTTC.